The T cell receptor beta chain under discussion was sequenced for a study of blood T cell repertoires in COVID-19 (dated by TCRdb to 2020 to 2021). For the study in its entirety: Samples covering the acute and convalescent phases of COVID-19 were provided by collaborators in the United States, Italy and Spain. The material from the prospective study consisted of cDNA or gDNA derived from T cells, B-cell-depleted T cells, or PBMCs. Subjects who had been exposed to COVID-19, were actively infected with it, or had recovered from it provided the deeply sampled blood TCRbeta repertoires that made up the dataset. The repertoires were released in a freely available public database meant as a resource for research on the immune response to SARS-CoV-2. The samples were drawn from two sources: the first 160 participants of the ongoing ImmuneRACE study, and some 1,300 subjects contributed by 6 global collaborators. A de-identified subject ID, COVID-19 status, age in years and sex were almost always included in the sample metadata. Where available, HLA class I and class II types were obtained from metadata supplied by the sample provider rather than from assay-based typing. What the study reported, not specific to this receptor: The amount of clinical and demographic metadata varied by source and participant and was provided uncurated.

The immunoSEQ Assay, a bias-controlled multiplex PCR, was used to amplify TCRbeta CDR3 regions from genomic DNA. The original methods were these. The number of nucleated cells in each sample was estimated from the amplification of reference gene primers within the assay. To quantify the absolute abundance of each unique TCRbeta CDR3 rearrangement, sequence reads were collapsed and filtered. For each sample, productive Simpson clonality was calculated as the square root of Simpson's diversity index over productive rearrangements. What TCRdb holds here is the immuneACCESS table cut down to in-frame rearrangements. Part of the clones is not present; checked against another copy, under half of the missing clones reflect an unresolved V gene, and the others are unexplained. V and J calls and clone size are copied from that table; D and trimming were computed from the DNA. For this sample the table gives 90,000 to 120,000 clones, of which about two thirds were detected only once. The ten biggest clones cover about 1.8% of the sample.

Collaborating institutions collected whole blood in K2EDTA tubes following their own protocols. Collaborator samples were shipped for TCRbeta analysis as frozen whole blood, isolated PBMCs, or DNA extracted from either sample type. Reading from cysteine to phenylalanine, the CDR3 counts 13 amino acids. Only the CDR3 region is kept as DNA, spanning 39 bases read in frame from base 1. CDR1 is given as GTSNPN and CDR2 as SVGIG, both from the germline V gene (reference sequence). On this clone: Which antigen it targets is not known. Relative to the germline gene, one junction end is altered; a read error may explain this.

This clonotype originated in a woman in her 40s with acute or convalescent COVID-19. The sequencing sample was made of peripheral blood. The chain is encoded by TRBV30 joined to TRBJ2-7; a tentative D call is TRBD1 (6 bases match). The DNA sequence is as follows: TGTGCCTGGAGTAACACCCGACAGGCGAAGGAAGTGTTC. Its amino acids are CAWSNTRQAKEVF.